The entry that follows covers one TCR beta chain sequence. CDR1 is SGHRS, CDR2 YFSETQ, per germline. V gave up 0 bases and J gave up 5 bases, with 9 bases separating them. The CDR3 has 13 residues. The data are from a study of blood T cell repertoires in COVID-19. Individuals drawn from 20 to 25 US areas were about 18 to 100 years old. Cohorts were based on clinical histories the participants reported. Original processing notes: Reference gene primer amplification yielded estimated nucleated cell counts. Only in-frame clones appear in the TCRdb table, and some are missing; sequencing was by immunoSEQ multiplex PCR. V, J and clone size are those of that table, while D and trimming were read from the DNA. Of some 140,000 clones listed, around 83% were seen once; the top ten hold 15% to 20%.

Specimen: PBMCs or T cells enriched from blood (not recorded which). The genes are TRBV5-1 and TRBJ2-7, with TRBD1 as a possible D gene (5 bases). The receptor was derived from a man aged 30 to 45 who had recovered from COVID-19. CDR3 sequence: CASSLEQVDEQYF. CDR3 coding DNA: TGCGCCAGCAGCTTGGAACAGGTCGACGAGCAGTACTTC.